The source of this T cell receptor (beta chain) is a study of cytomegalovirus exposure and HLA in healthy donors. Study in general: From about 170 million T cells, an earlier analysis saw 90 million to 130 million unique TCR beta sequences.

The CDR3 is 14 residues long. CDR1 is LGHNA and CDR2 is YSLEER in the germline V gene. V lost 4 bases and J 0 bases, leaving 9 bases between the germline ends. Primers: 60 Vbeta forward and 13 Jbeta reverse. Some clones are missing from TCRdb's copy, which holds only in-frame ones; the method was immunoSEQ multiplex PCR. The data contain fewer than 200,000 clones, 60% to 80% of them seen just once; the ten biggest clones take up over 1.3%. Sequencing used PBMCs. This rearrangement joins TRBV4-3 to TRBJ1-2, with a weak D call TRBD1 (6 bases). The receptor was derived from a man in his sixties in good health and CMV-seronegative. CDR3 DNA sequence: TGCGCCAGCAGCCCCAGGGGAGCTAACTATGGCTACACCTTC. Protein: CASSPRGANYGYTF.